This T cell receptor beta chain emerged from a study of regulatory T cells in long-lasting Graves disease. Study-wide results and limits: With a few thousand shared public clonotypes, persistent patients exceeded new patients, who shared around 970.

On this clonotype: The antigen is unknown.

The sample's time point: newly diagnosed GD, antithyroid drugs for less than 3 months. The TCR library was prepared using RNA isolated from PBMCs. American Thyroid Association guidelines defined how Graves' disease was diagnosed. To make TCR beta libraries, researchers used iRepertoire HTBI primers and Arm-PCR of CDR3 regions. TCRdb reanalysed the multiplex PCR reads using MiXCR and keeps one entry per CDR3 protein. The table lists 350,000 to 400,000 distinct CDR3 sequences, around 16% of them singletons, with 20% in the top ten. These data were also reused for a study on T cells in Graves' hyperthyroidism and ophthalmopathy.

This receptor was identified in a woman aged 18-35 years with Graves disease. The starting material was peripheral blood mononuclear cells (PBMCs), obtained at new diagnosis, from a patient treated with antithyroid drugs.

CDR3 residues: CASRATSGGAQKTQYF. CDR3 coding DNA: TGTGCCAGCAGGGCGACTAGCGGGGGGGCCCAGAAGACCCAGTACTTC. V gene TRBV2 combines with J gene TRBJ2-5; TRBD2 aligns across 14 bases. This CDR3 has 16 residues. Germline V lookup: CDR1 SNHLY, CDR2 FYNNEI. The V segment lost 6 bases and the J segment 6 bases; nucleotides outside the gene matches: 9.